These 6 T cell receptor beta chains share one sample of origin, sequenced in a study of OX40 agonist ivuxolimab in advanced cancers. The assay was immunoSEQ multiplex PCR, and TCRdb's table has in-frame clones only and misses some. The sample gives 75,000 to 95,000 clones, 85% to 90% of which show up once; approximately 0.2% is in the top ten. The sequencing here drew on CD4+ or CD8+ T cells sorted from blood, taken in a trial of the OX40 agonist ivuxolimab. These receptor sequences come from an adult with an advanced solid tumor such as melanoma, head and neck, liver or kidney cancer.

The genes are TRBV5-1 and TRBJ1-1, with D possibly TRBD1 on 5 matching bases. CDR1 is SGHRS, CDR2 YFSETQ, per germline. V lost 4 bases and J 1 base, leaving 11 bases between the germline ends. The CDR3 consists of 14 residues. CDR3: CASSPGTANTEAFF. The DNA of the CDR3 is TGCGCCAGCAGCCCAGGGACGGCGAACACTGAAGCTTTCTTT.

V gene TRBV4-2 combines with J gene TRBJ2-3; D is uncertain. This CDR3 comprises 13 residues. The germline CDR1 and CDR2 sequences are LGHNA and YNFKEQ. Trimming shortened V by 0 bases and J by 5 bases, and 6 bases separated the two germline ends. The CDR3 loop reads CASSQEAVDTQYF. The CDR3 DNA follows: TGTGCCAGCAGCCAAGAGGCGGTAGATACGCAGTATTTT.

The chain joins TRBV11-2 to TRBJ2-2; TRBD2 might be the D (7 bases). The ends were cut back, 5 bases at V and 4 bases at J, with 14 bases in the middle. Germline V CDR1 and CDR2: SGHAT, FQNNGV. This CDR3 is 15 amino acids long. The CDR3 DNA follows: TGTGCCAGCAGCCAGTTGCGGGGGCGCACCGGGGAGCTGTTTTTT. It encodes CASSQLRGRTGELFF.

This chain connects TRBV4-1 to TRBJ1-4, with a possible D match to TRBD1 (6 bases). Trimming removed 4 bases from V and 2 bases from J, with 11 bases in between. CDR1 and CDR2 from the germline V gene are MGHRA and YSYEKL. The CDR3 has 15 amino acids. CDR3 nucleotide sequence: TGCGCCAGCAGCCTAACGGGGGCCACTAATGAAAAACTGTTTTTT. This sequence encodes CASSLTGATNEKLFF.

This clone was counted between two and nine times. The chain joins TRBV5-5 to TRBJ1-6; D is ambiguous. Trimming took off 0 bases at V and 4 bases at J, with 11 bases between the two ends. The CDR3 is 16 amino acids. Germline V gene data show CDR1 as SGHKS and CDR2 as YYEKEE (reference sequence). The CDR3, as DNA: TGTGCCAGCAGCTTGGCCAGAGACCTTTATAATTCACCCCTCCACTTT. Encoded protein: CASSLARDLYNSPLHF.

The rearrangement uses TRBV19 and TRBJ2-7; perhaps TRBD1 as D (6 bases). In germline, CDR1 is LNHDA, CDR2 SQIVND (reference sequence). Trimming took off 4 bases at V and 4 bases at J, with 8 bases between the two ends. The CDR3 runs to 12 residues. In nucleotides, the CDR3 is TGTGCCAGTAGTAACCAGGGGTACGAGCAGTACTTC. Its translation: CASSNQGYEQYF.